A selection of T cell receptor beta chains follows, all from one sample in a study of OX40 agonist ivuxolimab in advanced cancers. Profiled with immunoSEQ multiplex PCR; TCRdb holds only in-frame clones, not every one. Of tens of thousands of clones in the sample, approximately 88% were seen once. Specimen: CD4+ or CD8+ T cells sorted from blood, collected in a trial of the OX40 agonist ivuxolimab. These receptors were collected from an adult with an advanced solid tumor such as melanoma, head and neck, liver or kidney cancer. CDR3s include the opening cysteine and the closing phenylalanine or tryptophan. Fields, in order: J gene, D gene, clone size, V gene, CDR3 protein, CDR3 DNA. The D gene is left open where the match is weak. A row's size may be missing; if present it is once, few, many or a size class.

TRBJ2-5	TRBD2	NA	TRBV7-8	CASSFYPKPGLDGETQYF	TGTGCCAGCAGCTTCTACCCGAAGCCGGGACTAGATGGGGAGACCCAGTACTTC
TRBJ1-5	NA	NA	TRBV6-6	CASHKLNQPQHF	TGTGCCAGCCATAAACTAAATCAGCCCCAGCATTTT
TRBJ1-3	NA	NA	TRBV18	CASSLQGVSGNTIYF	TGTGCCAGCTCACTACAGGGCGTCTCTGGAAACACCATATATTTT
TRBJ2-7	NA	NA	TRBV7-2	CASGRDYEQYF	TGTGCCAGCGGCAGGGATTACGAGCAGTACTTC
TRBJ1-5	NA	few	TRBV5-6	CASSLGQAQGNQPQHF	TGTGCCAGCAGCTTGGGTCAGGCCCAGGGCAATCAGCCCCAGCATTTT
TRBJ2-7	NA	NA	TRBV11-3	CASSPGWYEQYF	TGTGCCAGCAGCCCAGGGTGGTACGAGCAGTACTTC
TRBJ1-1	NA	NA	TRBV27	CASKSVAEAFF	TGTGCCAGCAAGAGTGTGGCTGAAGCTTTCTTT
TRBJ2-7	NA	NA	TRBV6-5	CASGLYSYEQYF	TGTGCCAGCGGACTATACTCCTACGAGCAGTACTTC
TRBJ1-4	TRBD1	NA	TRBV9	CASSPGGDNEKLFF	TGTGCCAGCAGCCCAGGGGGGGATAATGAAAAACTGTTTTTT
TRBJ2-5	NA	NA	TRBV5-6	CASSSTEAGQETQYF	TGTGCCAGCAGCTCCACCGAGGCAGGGCAAGAGACCCAGTACTTC
TRBJ2-3	NA	NA	TRBV19	CASSQGKGSTDTQYF	TGTGCCAGTAGTCAGGGGAAGGGGAGCACAGATACGCAGTATTTT
TRBJ2-1	TRBD2	NA	TRBV10-2	CASLTSGAGNEQFF	TGCGCCAGTTTGACTAGCGGGGCAGGGAATGAGCAGTTCTTC
TRBJ1-2	NA	NA	TRBV6-5	CASSSSWDYGYTF	TGTGCCAGCAGTTCATCCTGGGACTATGGCTACACCTTC
TRBJ1-2	NA	NA	TRBV11-1	CASSVQGLGYTF	TGTGCCAGCAGCGTCCAGGGCCTTGGCTACACCTTC
TRBJ1-3	NA	few	TRBV7-2	CASSYRGGAGNTIYF	TGTGCCAGCAGCTATAGGGGAGGAGCTGGAAACACCATATATTTT
TRBJ2-3	TRBD2	NA	TRBV2	CASMMYSGSYAGTDTQYF	TGTGCCAGCATGATGTATAGCGGGAGTTATGCGGGCACAGATACGCAGTATTTT
TRBJ2-2	NA	NA	TRBV5-4	CASSLRFGQQGTGELFF	TGTGCCAGCAGCTTAAGGTTTGGACAGCAAGGCACCGGGGAGCTGTTTTTT
TRBJ1-1	NA	NA	TRBV11-3	CASSLNWGGSYTEAFF	TGTGCCAGCAGCTTAAACTGGGGGGGGTCCTACACTGAAGCTTTCTTT
TRBJ2-5	NA	once	TRBV25-1	CASSPTRGGQETQYF	TGTGCCAGCAGTCCAACGAGAGGGGGTCAAGAGACCCAGTACTTC
TRBJ1-5	NA	once	TRBV6-5	CASRMDRDSNQPQHF	TGTGCCAGCAGAATGGACAGAGATAGCAATCAGCCCCAGCATTTT
TRBJ2-2	TRBD1	NA	TRBV7-9	CASRSSDRGNTGELFF	TGTGCCAGCCGCTCCTCGGACAGGGGGAACACCGGGGAGCTGTTTTTT
TRBJ1-4	TRBD1	NA	TRBV2	CASRDRGWANEKLFF	TGTGCCAGCAGGGACAGGGGGTGGGCTAATGAAAAACTGTTTTTT
TRBJ2-7	NA	NA	TRBV9	CASSSTAGEPYEQYF	TGTGCCAGCAGCTCAACCGCAGGGGAACCCTACGAGCAGTACTTC
TRBJ2-3	NA	NA	TRBV6-6	CASQVHSGTDTQYF	TGTGCCAGTCAGGTCCACTCAGGCACAGATACGCAGTATTTT
TRBJ2-2	NA	NA	TRBV7-2	CASSPYSTGELFF	TGTGCCAGCAGCCCGTACTCCACCGGGGAGCTATTTTTT
TRBJ1-3	NA	NA	TRBV11-2	CASSMVFSGNTIYF	TGTGCCAGCAGCATGGTCTTCTCTGGAAACACCATATATTTT
TRBJ1-4	NA	NA	TRBV7-9	CASSSPGQGRLFF	TGTGCCAGCAGCTCCCCGGGGCAGGGACGCCTGTTTTTT
TRBJ2-2	TRBD2	NA	TRBV9	CASSVGEGGTGELFF	TGTGCCAGCAGCGTAGGGGAGGGAGGCACCGGGGAGCTGTTTTTT
TRBJ2-7	NA	NA	TRBV9	CASSVGHTAYEQYF	TGTGCCAGCAGCGTAGGGCATACGGCCTACGAGCAGTACTTC
TRBJ2-3	TRBD1	NA	TRBV5-1	CASSLEGGFGTDTQYF	TGCGCCAGCAGCTTGGAAGGGGGCTTCGGCACAGATACGCAGTATTTT
TRBJ1-2	NA	NA	TRBV27	CASSLRINYGYTF	TGTGCCAGCAGTTTACGGATTAACTATGGCTACACCTTC
TRBJ2-5	NA	NA	TRBV5-8	CASSPGPYQETQYF	TGTGCCAGCAGCCCCGGACCGTACCAAGAGACCCAGTACTTC
TRBJ1-2	NA	NA	TRBV5-1	CASSRPESDYGYTF	TGCGCCAGCAGCCGCCCAGAATCTGACTATGGCTACACCTTC
TRBJ2-3	NA	NA	TRBV7-2	CASSSPWVGTQYF	TGTGCCAGCAGCTCCCCGTGGGTGGGGACGCAGTATTTT
TRBJ2-5	NA	NA	TRBV7-2	CASSLGGRVQETQYF	TGTGCCAGCAGCTTAGGTGGCAGGGTCCAAGAGACCCAGTACTTC
TRBJ2-5	TRBD1	NA	TRBV9	CASSVGGQGAMETQYF	TGTGCCAGCAGCGTAGGAGGACAGGGGGCAATGGAGACCCAGTACTTC
TRBJ1-1	TRBD1	few	TRBV6-4	CASSRTGNTEAFF	TGTGCCAGCAGTCGGACAGGGAACACTGAAGCTTTCTTT
TRBJ2-3	TRBD2	once	TRBV7-8	CASSLEVPGGGVVDTQYF	TGTGCCAGCAGCTTAGAGGTTCCCGGGGGGGGCGTGGTAGATACGCAGTATTTT
TRBJ2-3	TRBD2	NA	TRBV10-3	CAIRPGLAVTDTQYF	TGTGCCATCAGACCGGGACTAGCGGTGACAGATACGCAGTATTTT
TRBJ2-5	NA	NA	TRBV7-9	CASRRDPTRIKETQYF	TGTGCCAGCAGGAGGGACCCAACACGAATAAAAGAGACCCAGTACTTC